One T cell receptor (beta chain) is described in this entry. Its antigen is currently unknown. The TCR cDNA carried a universal primer site and UMIs from 5'RACE template switching. MiXCR was run by TCRdb on the 5' RACE reads, yielding one entry per CDR3 protein. The sample records about 550,000 distinct CDR3 sequences, 15% to 20% being singletons. The data stem from a study of T cells after yellow fever vaccination. About the study: Low-cell-number fractions were prepared with SMART-Seq v4 Ultra Low Input. Study findings and constraints: On re-exposure, the response was weaker but peaked faster, at day 5 versus 15. Researchers noted that a small share of clonotypes showed up in both CD4 and CD8 compartments.

V dropped 1 base and J dropped 6; count of bases not matched to a gene: 6. This CDR3 region has 15 residues. Germline CDR1 is SGHRS and CDR2 is YFSETQ. The sequenced sample was PBMCs, obtained 15 days after the yellow fever booster vaccination. The source of this sequence is a man between 25 and 39 years old who received the YFV17D yellow fever vaccine. The chain employs TRBV5-1 and TRBJ2-1, with 8 positions matching TRBD2. CDR3 loop: CASSLMPTSGNEQFF. CDR3 nucleotide sequence: TGCGCCAGCAGCTTGATGCCTACTAGCGGCAATGAGCAGTTCTTC.